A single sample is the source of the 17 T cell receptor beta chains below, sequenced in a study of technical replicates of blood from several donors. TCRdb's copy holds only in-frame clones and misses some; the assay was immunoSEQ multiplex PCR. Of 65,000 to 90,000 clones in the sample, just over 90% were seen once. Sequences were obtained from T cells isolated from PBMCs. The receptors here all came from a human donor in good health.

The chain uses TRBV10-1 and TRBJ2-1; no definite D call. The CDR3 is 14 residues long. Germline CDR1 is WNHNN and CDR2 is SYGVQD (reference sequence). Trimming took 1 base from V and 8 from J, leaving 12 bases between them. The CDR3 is CASSEYGRSHEQFF. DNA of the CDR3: TGCGCCAGCAGTGAGTACGGCAGGTCCCATGAGCAGTTCTTC.

CDR3 coding DNA: TGCGCCAGCCTTCCGGGACTAGCGGGATACAATGAGCAGTTCTTC. Translated, it gives CASLPGLAGYNEQFF. V and J are TRBV4-1 and TRBJ2-1; 13 bases fit TRBD2. The CDR3 totals 15 residues. CDR1 and CDR2 (germline): MGHRA, YSYEKL. V was clipped by 8 bases and J by 4 bases; unmatched bases: 5.

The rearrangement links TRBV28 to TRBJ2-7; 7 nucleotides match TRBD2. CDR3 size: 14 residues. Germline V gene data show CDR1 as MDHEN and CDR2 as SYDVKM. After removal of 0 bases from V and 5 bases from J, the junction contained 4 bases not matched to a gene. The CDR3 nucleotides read TGTGCCAGCAGTTTATGGGGGGGGGAGGACGAGCAGTACTTC. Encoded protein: CASSLWGGEDEQYF.

CDR3 nucleotide sequence: TGTGCCAGCAGTGAGTCCAGGGTTGACAATGAGCAGTTCTTC. It encodes CASSESRVDNEQFF. The rearrangement links TRBV6-1 to TRBJ2-1, with D perhaps TRBD1 (5 bases). Germline V gene sequence: CDR1 MNHNS, CDR2 SASEGT. Trimming left V 3 bases short and J 5 bases short, with 11 bases between. The CDR3 contains 14 residues.

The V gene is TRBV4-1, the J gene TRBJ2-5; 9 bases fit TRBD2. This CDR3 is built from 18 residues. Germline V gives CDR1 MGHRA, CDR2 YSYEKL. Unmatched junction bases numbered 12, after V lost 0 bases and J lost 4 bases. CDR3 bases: TGCGCCAGCAGCCAAGAAGGGCTTACTAGCGGGCCGACAGAGACCCAGTACTTC. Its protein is CASSQEGLTSGPTETQYF.

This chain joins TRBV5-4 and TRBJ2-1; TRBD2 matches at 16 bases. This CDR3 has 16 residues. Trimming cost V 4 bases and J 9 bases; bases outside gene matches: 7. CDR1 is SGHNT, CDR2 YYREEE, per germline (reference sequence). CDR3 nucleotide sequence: TGTGCCAGCAGCCCTGGGACTAGCGGGAGGGTGGGTGAGCAGTTCTTC. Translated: CASSPGTSGRVGEQFF.

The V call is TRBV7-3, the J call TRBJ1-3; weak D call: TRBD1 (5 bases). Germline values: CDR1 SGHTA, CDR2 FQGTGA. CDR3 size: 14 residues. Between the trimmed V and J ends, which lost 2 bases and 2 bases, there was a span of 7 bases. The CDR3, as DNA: TGTGCCAGCAGCTTAGCGGGGCCTGGAAACACCATATATTTT. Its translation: CASSLAGPGNTIYF.

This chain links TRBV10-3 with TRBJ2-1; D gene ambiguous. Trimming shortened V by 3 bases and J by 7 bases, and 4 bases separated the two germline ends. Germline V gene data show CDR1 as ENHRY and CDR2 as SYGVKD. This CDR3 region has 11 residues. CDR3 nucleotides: TGTGCCATCAGTGATACAAATGAGCAGTTCTTC. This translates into CAISDTNEQFF.

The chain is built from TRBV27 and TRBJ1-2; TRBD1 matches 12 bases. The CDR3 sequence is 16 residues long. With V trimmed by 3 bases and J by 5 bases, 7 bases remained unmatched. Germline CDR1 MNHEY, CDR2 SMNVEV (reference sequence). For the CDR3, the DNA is TGTGCCAGCAGTTTGGTGGGGACAGGGGGCAGGTATGGCTACACCTTC. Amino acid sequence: CASSLVGTGGRYGYTF.

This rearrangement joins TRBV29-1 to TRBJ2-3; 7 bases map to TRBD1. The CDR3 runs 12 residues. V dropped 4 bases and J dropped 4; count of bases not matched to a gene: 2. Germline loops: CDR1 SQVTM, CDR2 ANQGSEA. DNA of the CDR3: TGCAGCGTTGTACAGGGGCCAGATACGCAGTATTTT. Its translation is CSVVQGPDTQYF.

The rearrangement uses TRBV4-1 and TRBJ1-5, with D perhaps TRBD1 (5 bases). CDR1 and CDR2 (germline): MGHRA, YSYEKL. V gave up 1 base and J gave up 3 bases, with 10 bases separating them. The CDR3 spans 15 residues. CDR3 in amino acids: CASSQAQGNNQPQHF. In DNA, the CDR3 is TGCGCCAGCAGCCAAGCCCAGGGTAACAATCAGCCCCAGCATTTT.

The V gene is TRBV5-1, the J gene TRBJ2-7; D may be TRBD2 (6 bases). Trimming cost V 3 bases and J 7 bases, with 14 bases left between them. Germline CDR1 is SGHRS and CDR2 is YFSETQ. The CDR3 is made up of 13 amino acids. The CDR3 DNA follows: TGCGCCAGCAGCTCGAAGGGGACTGCGGAGCAGTACTTC. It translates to CASSSKGTAEQYF.

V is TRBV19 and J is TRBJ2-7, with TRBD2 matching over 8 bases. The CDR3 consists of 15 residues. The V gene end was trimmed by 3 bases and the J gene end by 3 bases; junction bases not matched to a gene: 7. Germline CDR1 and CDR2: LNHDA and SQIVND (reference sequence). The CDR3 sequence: CASSMGLDSGYEQYF. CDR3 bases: TGTGCCAGTAGTATGGGACTAGATTCTGGCTACGAGCAGTACTTC.

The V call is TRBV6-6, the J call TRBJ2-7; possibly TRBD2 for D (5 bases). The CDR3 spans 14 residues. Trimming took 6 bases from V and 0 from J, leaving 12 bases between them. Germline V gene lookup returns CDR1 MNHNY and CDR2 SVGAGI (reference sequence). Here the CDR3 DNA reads TGTGCCAGCAGGACGGACTCCCTCTCCTACGAGCAGTACTTC. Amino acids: CASRTDSLSYEQYF.

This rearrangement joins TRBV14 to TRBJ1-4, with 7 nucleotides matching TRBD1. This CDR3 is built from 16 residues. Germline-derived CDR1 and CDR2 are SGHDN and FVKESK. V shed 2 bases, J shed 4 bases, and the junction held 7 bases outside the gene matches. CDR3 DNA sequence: TGTGCCAGCAGCCAACTATTGACAGGGATTAATGAAAAACTGTTTTTT. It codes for CASSQLLTGINEKLFF.

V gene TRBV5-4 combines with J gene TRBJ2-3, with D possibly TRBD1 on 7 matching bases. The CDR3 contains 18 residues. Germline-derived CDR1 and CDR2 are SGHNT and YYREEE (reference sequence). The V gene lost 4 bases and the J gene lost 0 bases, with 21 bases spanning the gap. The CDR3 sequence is CASSPLFEQGTSTDTQYF. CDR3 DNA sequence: TGTGCCAGCAGCCCGTTGTTTGAACAGGGGACTAGCACAGATACGCAGTATTTT.

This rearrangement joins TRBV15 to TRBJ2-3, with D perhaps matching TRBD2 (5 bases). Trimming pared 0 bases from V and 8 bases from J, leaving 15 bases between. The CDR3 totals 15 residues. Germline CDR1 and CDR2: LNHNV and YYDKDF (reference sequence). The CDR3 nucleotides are TGTGCCACCAGCAGAGATGTCATCCGAGCGGCTACGCAGTATTTT. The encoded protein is CATSRDVIRAATQYF. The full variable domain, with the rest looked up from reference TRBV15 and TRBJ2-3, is DAMVIQNPRYQVTQFGKPVTLSCSQTLNHNVMYWYQQKSSQAPKLLFHYYDKDFNNEADTPDNFQSRRPNTSFCFLDIRSPGLGDTAMYLCATSRDVIRAATQYFGPGTRLTVL.